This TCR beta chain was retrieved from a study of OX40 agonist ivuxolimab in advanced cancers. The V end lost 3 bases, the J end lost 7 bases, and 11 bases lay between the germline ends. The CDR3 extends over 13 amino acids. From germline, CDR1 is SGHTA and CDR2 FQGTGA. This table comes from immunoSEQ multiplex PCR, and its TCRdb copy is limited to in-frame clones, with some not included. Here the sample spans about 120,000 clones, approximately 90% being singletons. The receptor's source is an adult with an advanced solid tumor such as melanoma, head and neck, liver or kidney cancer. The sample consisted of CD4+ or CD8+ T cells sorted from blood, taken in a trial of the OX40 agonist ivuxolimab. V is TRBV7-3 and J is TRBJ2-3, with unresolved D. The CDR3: CASSLIDTNTQYF. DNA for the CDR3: TGTGCCAGCAGCTTGATAGATACGAATACGCAGTATTTT.